This T cell receptor beta chain emerged from a study of shared clonotypes between healthy human individuals. Naive CD8 populations comprised CD45RO-negative cells positively selected for CCR7, excluding terminally differentiated effector memory CD45RA+ cells. Study conclusions and caveats: A handful of donors showed sharing of about 4.8% of naive CD4 clonotypes. Larger estimated richness was generally recorded for naive subsets relative to memory subsets. It was expected that sequencing depth would affect clonotype sharing among donors.

The CDR3 loop spans 14 amino acids. Germline-derived CDR1 and CDR2 are SQVTM and ANQGSEA. The junction had 7 bases not matched to a gene; V was cut back by 5 bases and J by 3 bases. A word on this clone: Its cognate antigen is unknown.

Method: immunoSEQ multiplex PCR; TCRdb's copy keeps in-frame clones and lacks some. The sample holds over 2,000,000 clones, 90% to 95% seen once. The sequence derives from a man aged 18 to 30 in good health. Some clones in this sample may be carry-over from other donors' samples. Material for sequencing was naive CD8+ T cells from PBMCs. The J gene is TRBJ2-4, the V gene TRBV29-1; 7 bases match TRBD2. The CDR3 spells CSVRGDDGKNIQYF. In DNA form, the CDR3 reads TGCAGCGTTCGGGGGGATGACGGCAAAAACATTCAGTACTTC. The full variable domain, rest sourced from reference TRBV29-1 and TRBJ2-4, is SAVISQKPSRDICQRGTSLTIQCQVDSQVTMMFWYRQQPGQSLTLIATANQGSEATYESGFVIDKFPISRPNLTFSTLTVSNMSPEDSSIYLCSVRGDDGKNIQYFGAGTRLSVL.